Sequencing of this TCR beta chain was carried out in a study of shared clonotypes between healthy human individuals. Trimming pared 5 bases from V and 2 bases from J, leaving 13 bases between. CDR1 is MNHNY, CDR2 SVGAGI, per germline (reference sequence). This CDR3 is 14 amino acids long. Naivety among CD8 cells was defined by CD45RO negativity and positive CCR7 selection, thereby excluding terminally differentiated effector memory CD45RA+ cells. Genomic DNA of every subset was divided equally among multiple immunoSEQ plates. The table came from immunoSEQ multiplex PCR; TCRdb's copy has only in-frame clones and leaves some out. Of about 2 million clones in the sample, about 95% were seen once.

The source is a man between 18 and 35 years old in good health. The sample taken for sequencing was naive CD8+ T cells sorted from blood. The gene calls are TRBV6-6 and TRBJ2-7, with D perhaps TRBD1 (6 bases). The chain's CDR3 is CASSQWDTTYEQYF. The CDR3 bases are TGTGCCAGCAGTCAGTGGGACACTACCTACGAGCAGTACTTC.